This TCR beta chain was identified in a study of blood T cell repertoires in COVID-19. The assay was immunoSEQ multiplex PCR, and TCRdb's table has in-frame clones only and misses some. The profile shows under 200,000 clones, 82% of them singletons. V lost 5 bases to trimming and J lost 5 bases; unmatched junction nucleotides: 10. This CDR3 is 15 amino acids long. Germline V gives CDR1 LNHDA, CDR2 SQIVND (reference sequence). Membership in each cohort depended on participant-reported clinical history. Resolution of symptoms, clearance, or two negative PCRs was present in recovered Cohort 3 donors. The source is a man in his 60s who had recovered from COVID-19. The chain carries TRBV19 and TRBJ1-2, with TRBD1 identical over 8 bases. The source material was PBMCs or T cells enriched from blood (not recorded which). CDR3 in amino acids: CASSPGTGRLYGYTF. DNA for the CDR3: TGTGCCAGTAGTCCGGGGACAGGACGTTTATATGGCTACACCTTC.